This TCR beta chain was identified in a study of blood T cell repertoires in COVID-19. At the level of the study: Material from acute and convalescent COVID-19 was sourced from the United States, Italy and Spain.

Germline V gene sequence: CDR1 MDHEN, CDR2 SYDVKM. The V and J ends lost 7 bases and 3 bases, in that order; junction bases with no gene match: 8. This CDR3 spans 14 amino acids. This clone showed up just a few times. Repertoires were generated with immunoSEQ multiplex PCR, while TCRdb's copy carries only in-frame clones and drops some. The data show tens of thousands of clones, over 70% seen once. The chain employs TRBV28 and TRBJ2-7; 8 bases align to TRBD2. The TCR sequence derives from a man of 80 years or more with active or convalescent COVID-19. Sequenced sample: peripheral blood. The CDR3 reads CASIAGGPYYEQYF. CDR3 DNA: TGTGCCAGCATCGCGGGGGGACCCTACTACGAGCAGTACTTC.